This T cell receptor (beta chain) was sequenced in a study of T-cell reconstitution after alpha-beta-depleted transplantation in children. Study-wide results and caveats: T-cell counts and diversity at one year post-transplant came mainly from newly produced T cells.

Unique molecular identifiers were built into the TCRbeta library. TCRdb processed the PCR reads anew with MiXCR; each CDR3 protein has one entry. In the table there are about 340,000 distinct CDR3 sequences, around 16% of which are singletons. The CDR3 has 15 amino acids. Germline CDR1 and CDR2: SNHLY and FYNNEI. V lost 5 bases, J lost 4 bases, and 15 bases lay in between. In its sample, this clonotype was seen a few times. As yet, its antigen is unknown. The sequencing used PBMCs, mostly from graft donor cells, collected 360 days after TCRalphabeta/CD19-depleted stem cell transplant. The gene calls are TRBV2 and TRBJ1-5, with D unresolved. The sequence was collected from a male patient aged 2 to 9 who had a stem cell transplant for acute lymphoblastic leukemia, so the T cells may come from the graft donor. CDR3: CASSSGRRENQPQHF. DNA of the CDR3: TGTGCCAGCAGTTCCGGACGGCGGGAGAATCAGCCCCAGCATTTT.